Listed below are T cell receptor beta chains from one sample, sequenced in a study of cytomegalovirus exposure and HLA in healthy donors. Some clones are missing from TCRdb's copy, which holds only in-frame ones; the method was immunoSEQ multiplex PCR. The sample has tens of thousands of clones; around 94% are singletons. The source material was PBMCs. These receptors were collected from a man aged 18 to 29 in good health and CMV-seronegative. Both conserved end residues are part of each CDR3. The D gene is left open where the match is weak. Clone sizes are given selectively: once, few, many, or a class where the clone is expanded.

size	D	J	V	DNA	CDR3
NA	TRBD2	TRBJ2-7	TRBV7-2	TGTGCCAGCAGTCCGAAAAGGGAGGGGTTCCACGAGCAGTACTTC	CASSPKREGFHEQYF
NA	TRBD1	TRBJ2-3	TRBV11-3	TGTGCCAGCAGTACCACAGGGGCGGATACGCAGTATTTT	CASSTTGADTQYF
few	NA	TRBJ2-2	TRBV28	TGTGCCAGCAGCTTCCTCTTAACCGGGGAGCTGTTTTTT	CASSFLLTGELFF
once	TRBD1	TRBJ1-6	TRBV4-1	TGCGCCAGCAGCCAAGTAATACCGGGACAGGGGAATTCACCCCTCCACTTT	CASSQVIPGQGNSPLHF
NA	NA	TRBJ2-7	TRBV21-1	TGTGCCAGCAGCGACCGGGGGAGGGAGCAGTACTTC	CASSDRGREQYF
NA	TRBD1	TRBJ1-1	TRBV7-9	TGTGCCAGCCTACGGACAGGGAGGGCGCCGAACACTGAAGCTTTCTTT	CASLRTGRAPNTEAFF
NA	NA	TRBJ1-1	TRBV5-1	TGCGCCAGCAGGGTGGGCCAATCCCTCATGAACACTGAAGCTTTCTTT	CASRVGQSLMNTEAFF
NA	TRBD1	TRBJ2-7	TRBV18	TGTGCCAGCTCACCCAGGACAGGGGAGTACGAGCAGTACTTC	CASSPRTGEYEQYF
once	NA	TRBJ2-7	TRBV11-2	TGTGCCAGCAGCTTACTCCAGGCCCCGCCGTACTTC	CASSLLQAPPYF
NA	TRBD2	TRBJ2-3	TRBV5-1	TGCGCCAGCAGCTCACGTGGTTCGACTAGCGGGAGCCCCACAGATACGCAGTATTTT	CASSSRGSTSGSPTDTQYF